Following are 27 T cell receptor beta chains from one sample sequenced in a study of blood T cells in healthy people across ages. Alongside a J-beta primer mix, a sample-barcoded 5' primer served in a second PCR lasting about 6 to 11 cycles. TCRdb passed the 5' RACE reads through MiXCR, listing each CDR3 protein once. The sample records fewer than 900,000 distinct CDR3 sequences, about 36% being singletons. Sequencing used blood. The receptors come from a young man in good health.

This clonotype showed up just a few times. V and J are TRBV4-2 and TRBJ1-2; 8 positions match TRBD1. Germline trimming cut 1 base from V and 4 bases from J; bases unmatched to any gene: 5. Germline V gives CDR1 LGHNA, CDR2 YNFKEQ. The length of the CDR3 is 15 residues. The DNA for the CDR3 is TGTGCCAGCAGCCAAGCGACAGGGGTGGGCTATGGCTACACCTTC. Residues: CASSQATGVGYGYTF.

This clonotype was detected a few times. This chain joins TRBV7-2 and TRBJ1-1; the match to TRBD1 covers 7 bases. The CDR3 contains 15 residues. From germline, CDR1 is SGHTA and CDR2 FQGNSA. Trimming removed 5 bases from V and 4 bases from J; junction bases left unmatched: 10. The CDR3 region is CASSVRQGQSTEAFF. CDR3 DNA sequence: TGTGCCAGCAGCGTTAGACAGGGCCAAAGCACTGAAGCTTTCTTT. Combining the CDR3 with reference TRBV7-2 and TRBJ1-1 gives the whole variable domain GAGVSQSPSNKVTEKGKDVELRCDPISGHTALYWYRQSLGQGLEFLIYFQGNSAPDKSGLPSDRFSAERTGGSVSTLTIQRTQQEDSAVYLCASSVRQGQSTEAFFGQGTRLTVV.

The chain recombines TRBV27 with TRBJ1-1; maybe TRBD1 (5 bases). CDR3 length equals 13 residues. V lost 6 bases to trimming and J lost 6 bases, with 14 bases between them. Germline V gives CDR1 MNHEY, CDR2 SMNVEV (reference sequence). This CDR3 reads CASRKTDPPEAFF. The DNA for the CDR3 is TGTGCCAGCAGGAAGACAGATCCGCCTGAAGCTTTCTTT.

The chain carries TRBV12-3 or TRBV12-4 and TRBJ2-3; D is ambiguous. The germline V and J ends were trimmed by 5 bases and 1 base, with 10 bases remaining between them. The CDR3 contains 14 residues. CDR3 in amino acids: CASSPYRGTDTQYF. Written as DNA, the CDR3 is TGTGCCAGCAGTCCTTATAGGGGCACAGATACGCAGTATTTT.

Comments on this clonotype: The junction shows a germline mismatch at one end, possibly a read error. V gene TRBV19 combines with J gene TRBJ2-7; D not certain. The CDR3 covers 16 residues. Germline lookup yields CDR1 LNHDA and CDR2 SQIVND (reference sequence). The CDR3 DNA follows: TGTGCCGGTAGTCCAGAGACGGCCGTCGATTTCTACGAGCAGTACTTC. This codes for CAGSPETAVDFYEQYF.

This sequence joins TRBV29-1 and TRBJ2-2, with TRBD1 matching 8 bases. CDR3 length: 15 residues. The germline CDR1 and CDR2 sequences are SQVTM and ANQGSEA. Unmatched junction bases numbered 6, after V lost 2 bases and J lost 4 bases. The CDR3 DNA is TGCAGCGTTGAACGAACAGGGGGGACCACCGGGGAGCTGTTTTTT. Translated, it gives CSVERTGGTTGELFF.

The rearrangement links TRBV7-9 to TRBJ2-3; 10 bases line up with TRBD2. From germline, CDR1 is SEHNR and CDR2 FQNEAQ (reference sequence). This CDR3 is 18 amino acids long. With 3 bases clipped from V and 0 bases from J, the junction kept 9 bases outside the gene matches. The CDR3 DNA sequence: TGTGCCAGCAGCTTCCACAGGACTAGCGGAAGAAGCACAGATACGCAGTATTTT. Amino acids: CASSFHRTSGRSTDTQYF.

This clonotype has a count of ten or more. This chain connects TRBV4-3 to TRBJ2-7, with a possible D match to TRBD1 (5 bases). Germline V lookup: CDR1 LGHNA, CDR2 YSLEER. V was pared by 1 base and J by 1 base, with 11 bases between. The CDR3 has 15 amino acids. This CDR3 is CASSQVHTGSYEQYF. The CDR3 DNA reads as TGCGCCAGCAGCCAAGTACACACAGGTTCCTACGAGCAGTACTTC.

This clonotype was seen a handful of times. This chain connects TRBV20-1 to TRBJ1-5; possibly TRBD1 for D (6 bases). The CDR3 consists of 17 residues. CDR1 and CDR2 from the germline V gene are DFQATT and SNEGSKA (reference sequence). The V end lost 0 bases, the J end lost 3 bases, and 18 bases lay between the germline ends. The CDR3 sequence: CSARDLLGGQHNQPQHF. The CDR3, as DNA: TGCAGTGCTAGAGACCTCCTTGGGGGGCAGCACAATCAGCCCCAGCATTTT.

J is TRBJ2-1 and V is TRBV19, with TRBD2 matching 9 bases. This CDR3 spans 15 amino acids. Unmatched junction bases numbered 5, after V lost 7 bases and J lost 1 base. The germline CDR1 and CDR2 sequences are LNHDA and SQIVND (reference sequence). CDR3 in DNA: TGTGCCAGTACCAGTAGCGGGGGATCCTACAATGAGCAGTTCTTC. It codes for CASTSSGGSYNEQFF.

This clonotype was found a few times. CDR3 bases: TGTGCCAGCAGTTACTCCGGGAGCCAGCAGCCCCAGCATTTT. This encodes CASSYSGSQQPQHF. The chain joins TRBV6-6 to TRBJ1-5; D remains ambiguous. Looked up from germline, CDR1 is MNHNY and CDR2 is SVGAGI (reference sequence). The germline V and J ends were trimmed by 0 bases and 7 bases, with 10 bases remaining between them. The CDR3 is made up of 14 amino acids.

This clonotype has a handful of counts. The chain's CDR3 is CASSKTGETQYF. CDR3 nucleotides: TGTGCCAGCAGCAAAACAGGGGAAACGCAGTATTTT. This chain connects TRBV11-2 to TRBJ2-3; the match to TRBD1 covers 7 bases. There are 12 residues in the CDR3. Germline V gene lookup returns CDR1 SGHAT and CDR2 FQNNGV. Trimming at V came to 5 bases and at J to 9 bases, leaving 5 bases not matched to a gene.

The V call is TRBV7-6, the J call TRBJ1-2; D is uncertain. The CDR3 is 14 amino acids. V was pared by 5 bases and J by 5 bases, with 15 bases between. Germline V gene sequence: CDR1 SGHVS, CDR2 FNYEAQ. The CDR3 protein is CASSHPGGVYGYTF. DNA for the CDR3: TGTGCCAGCAGCCACCCTGGCGGGGTATATGGCTACACCTTC. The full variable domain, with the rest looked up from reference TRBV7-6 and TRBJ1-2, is GAGVSQSPRYKVTKRGQDVALRCDPISGHVSLYWYRQALGQGPEFLTYFNYEAQQDKSGLPNDRFSAERPEGSISTLTIQRTEQRDSAMYRCASSHPGGVYGYTFGSGTRLTVV.

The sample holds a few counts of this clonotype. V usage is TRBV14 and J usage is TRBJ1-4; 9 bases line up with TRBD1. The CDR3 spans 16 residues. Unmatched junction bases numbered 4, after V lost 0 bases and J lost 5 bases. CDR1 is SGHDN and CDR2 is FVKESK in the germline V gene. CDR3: CASSQDVGQGNEKLFF. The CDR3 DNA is TGTGCCAGCAGCCAAGACGTAGGACAGGGGAATGAAAAACTGTTTTTT. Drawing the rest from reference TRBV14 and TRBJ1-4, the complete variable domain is EAGVTQFPSHSVIEKGQTVTLRCDPISGHDNLYWYRRVMGKEIKFLLHFVKESKQDESGMPNNRFLAERTGGTYSTLKVQPAELEDSGVYFCASSQDVGQGNEKLFFGSGTQLSVL.

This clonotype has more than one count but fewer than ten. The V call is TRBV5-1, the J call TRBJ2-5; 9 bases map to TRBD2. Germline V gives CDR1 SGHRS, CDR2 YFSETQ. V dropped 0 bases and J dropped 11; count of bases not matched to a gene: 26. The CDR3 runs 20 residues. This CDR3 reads CASSLADNLFGTSLTNEQYF. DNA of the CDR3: TGCGCCAGCAGCTTGGCCGATAACCTTTTTGGGACTAGCCTAACCAATGAGCAGTACTTC.

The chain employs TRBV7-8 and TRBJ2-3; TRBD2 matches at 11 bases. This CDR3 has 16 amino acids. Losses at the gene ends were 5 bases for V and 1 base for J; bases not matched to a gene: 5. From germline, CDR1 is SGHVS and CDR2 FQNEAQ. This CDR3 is CASSPVGLAGTDTQYF. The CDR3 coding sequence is TGTGCCAGCAGCCCAGTGGGACTAGCGGGCACAGATACGCAGTATTTT.

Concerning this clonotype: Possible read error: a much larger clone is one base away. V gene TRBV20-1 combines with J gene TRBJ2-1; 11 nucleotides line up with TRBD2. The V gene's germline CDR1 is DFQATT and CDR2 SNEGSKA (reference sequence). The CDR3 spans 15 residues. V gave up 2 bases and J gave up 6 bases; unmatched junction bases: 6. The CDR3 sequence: CSARTGLAAGNEQFF. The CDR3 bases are TGCAGTGCTAGAACGGGACTAGCGGCAGGCAATGAGCAGTTCTTC.

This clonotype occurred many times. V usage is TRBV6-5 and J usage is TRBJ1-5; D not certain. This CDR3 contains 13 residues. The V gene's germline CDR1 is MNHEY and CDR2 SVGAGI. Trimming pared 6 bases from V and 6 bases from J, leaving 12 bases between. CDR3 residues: CASRTGRFQPQHF. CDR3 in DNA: TGTGCCAGCAGGACCGGAAGGTTTCAGCCCCAGCATTTT.

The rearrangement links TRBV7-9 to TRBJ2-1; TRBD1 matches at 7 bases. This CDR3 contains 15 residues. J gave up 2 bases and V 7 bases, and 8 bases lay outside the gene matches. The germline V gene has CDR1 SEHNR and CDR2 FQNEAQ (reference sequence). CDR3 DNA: TGTGCCAGCACGCTTAAAGGACAGGCCTACAATGAGCAGTTCTTC. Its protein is CASTLKGQAYNEQFF.

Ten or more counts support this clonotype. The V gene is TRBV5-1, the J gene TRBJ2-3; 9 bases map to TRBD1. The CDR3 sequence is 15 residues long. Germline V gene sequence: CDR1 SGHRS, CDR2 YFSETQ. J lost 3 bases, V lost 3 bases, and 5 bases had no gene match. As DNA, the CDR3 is TGCGCCAGCAGCTCCCGGGACAGGGATACAGATACGCAGTATTTT. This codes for CASSSRDRDTDTQYF.

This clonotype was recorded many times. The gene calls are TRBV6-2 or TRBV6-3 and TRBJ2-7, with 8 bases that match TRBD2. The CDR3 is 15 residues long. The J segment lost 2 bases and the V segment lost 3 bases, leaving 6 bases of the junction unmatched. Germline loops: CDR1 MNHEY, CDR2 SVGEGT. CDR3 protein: CASSYSGTSTYEQYF. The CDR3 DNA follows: TGTGCCAGCAGTTATAGCGGGACCAGTACCTACGAGCAGTACTTC.

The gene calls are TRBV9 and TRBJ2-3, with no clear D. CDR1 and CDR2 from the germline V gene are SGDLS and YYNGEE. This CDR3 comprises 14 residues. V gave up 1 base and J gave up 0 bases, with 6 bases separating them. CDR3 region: CASSVRPSTDTQYF. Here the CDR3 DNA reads TGTGCCAGCAGCGTACGGCCTAGCACAGATACGCAGTATTTT.

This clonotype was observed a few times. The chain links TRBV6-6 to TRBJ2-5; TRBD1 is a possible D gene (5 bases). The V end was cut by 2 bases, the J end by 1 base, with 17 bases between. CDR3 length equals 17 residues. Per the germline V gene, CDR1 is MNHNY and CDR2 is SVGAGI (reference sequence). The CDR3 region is CASSYRQGSIPQETQYF. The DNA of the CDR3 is TGTGCCAGCAGTTACAGGCAGGGTTCCATCCCCCAAGAGACCCAGTACTTC.

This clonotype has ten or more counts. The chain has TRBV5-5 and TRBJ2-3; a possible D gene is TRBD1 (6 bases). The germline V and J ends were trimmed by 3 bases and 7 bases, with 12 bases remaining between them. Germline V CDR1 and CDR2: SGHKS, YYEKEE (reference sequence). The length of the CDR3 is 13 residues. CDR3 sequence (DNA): TGTGCCAGCAGCTCTACAGGGATGAATACGCAGTATTTT. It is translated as CASSSTGMNTQYF.

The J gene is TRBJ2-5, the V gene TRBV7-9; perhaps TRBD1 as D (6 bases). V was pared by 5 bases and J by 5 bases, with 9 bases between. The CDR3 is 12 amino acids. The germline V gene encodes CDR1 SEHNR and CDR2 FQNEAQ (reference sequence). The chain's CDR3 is CASSDRMETQYF. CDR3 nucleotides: TGTGCCAGCAGCGACAGGATGGAGACCCAGTACTTC. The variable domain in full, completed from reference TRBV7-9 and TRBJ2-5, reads DTGVSQNPRHKITKRGQNVTFRCDPISEHNRLYWYRQTLGQGPEFLTYFQNEAQLEKSRLLSDRFSAERPKGSFSTLEIQRTEQGDSAMYLCASSDRMETQYFGPGTRLLVL.

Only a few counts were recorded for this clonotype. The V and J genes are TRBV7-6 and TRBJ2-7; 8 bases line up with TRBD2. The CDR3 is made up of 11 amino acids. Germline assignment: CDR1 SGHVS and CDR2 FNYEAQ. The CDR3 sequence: CATGGVYEQYF. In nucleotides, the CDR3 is TGTGCTACGGGGGGGGTCTACGAGCAGTACTTC.

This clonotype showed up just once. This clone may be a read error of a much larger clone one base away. CDR3 residues: CASSPTTTTGSYEQYF. The CDR3 bases are TGTGCCAGTAGTCCCACCACAACGACAGGGAGCTACGAGCAGTACTTC. The chain is built from TRBV19 and TRBJ2-7, with 7 positions matching TRBD1. Per germline, CDR1 LNHDA and CDR2 SQIVND (reference sequence). The CDR3 runs 16 residues. The junction had 13 bases not matched to a gene; V was cut back by 5 bases and J by 3 bases.